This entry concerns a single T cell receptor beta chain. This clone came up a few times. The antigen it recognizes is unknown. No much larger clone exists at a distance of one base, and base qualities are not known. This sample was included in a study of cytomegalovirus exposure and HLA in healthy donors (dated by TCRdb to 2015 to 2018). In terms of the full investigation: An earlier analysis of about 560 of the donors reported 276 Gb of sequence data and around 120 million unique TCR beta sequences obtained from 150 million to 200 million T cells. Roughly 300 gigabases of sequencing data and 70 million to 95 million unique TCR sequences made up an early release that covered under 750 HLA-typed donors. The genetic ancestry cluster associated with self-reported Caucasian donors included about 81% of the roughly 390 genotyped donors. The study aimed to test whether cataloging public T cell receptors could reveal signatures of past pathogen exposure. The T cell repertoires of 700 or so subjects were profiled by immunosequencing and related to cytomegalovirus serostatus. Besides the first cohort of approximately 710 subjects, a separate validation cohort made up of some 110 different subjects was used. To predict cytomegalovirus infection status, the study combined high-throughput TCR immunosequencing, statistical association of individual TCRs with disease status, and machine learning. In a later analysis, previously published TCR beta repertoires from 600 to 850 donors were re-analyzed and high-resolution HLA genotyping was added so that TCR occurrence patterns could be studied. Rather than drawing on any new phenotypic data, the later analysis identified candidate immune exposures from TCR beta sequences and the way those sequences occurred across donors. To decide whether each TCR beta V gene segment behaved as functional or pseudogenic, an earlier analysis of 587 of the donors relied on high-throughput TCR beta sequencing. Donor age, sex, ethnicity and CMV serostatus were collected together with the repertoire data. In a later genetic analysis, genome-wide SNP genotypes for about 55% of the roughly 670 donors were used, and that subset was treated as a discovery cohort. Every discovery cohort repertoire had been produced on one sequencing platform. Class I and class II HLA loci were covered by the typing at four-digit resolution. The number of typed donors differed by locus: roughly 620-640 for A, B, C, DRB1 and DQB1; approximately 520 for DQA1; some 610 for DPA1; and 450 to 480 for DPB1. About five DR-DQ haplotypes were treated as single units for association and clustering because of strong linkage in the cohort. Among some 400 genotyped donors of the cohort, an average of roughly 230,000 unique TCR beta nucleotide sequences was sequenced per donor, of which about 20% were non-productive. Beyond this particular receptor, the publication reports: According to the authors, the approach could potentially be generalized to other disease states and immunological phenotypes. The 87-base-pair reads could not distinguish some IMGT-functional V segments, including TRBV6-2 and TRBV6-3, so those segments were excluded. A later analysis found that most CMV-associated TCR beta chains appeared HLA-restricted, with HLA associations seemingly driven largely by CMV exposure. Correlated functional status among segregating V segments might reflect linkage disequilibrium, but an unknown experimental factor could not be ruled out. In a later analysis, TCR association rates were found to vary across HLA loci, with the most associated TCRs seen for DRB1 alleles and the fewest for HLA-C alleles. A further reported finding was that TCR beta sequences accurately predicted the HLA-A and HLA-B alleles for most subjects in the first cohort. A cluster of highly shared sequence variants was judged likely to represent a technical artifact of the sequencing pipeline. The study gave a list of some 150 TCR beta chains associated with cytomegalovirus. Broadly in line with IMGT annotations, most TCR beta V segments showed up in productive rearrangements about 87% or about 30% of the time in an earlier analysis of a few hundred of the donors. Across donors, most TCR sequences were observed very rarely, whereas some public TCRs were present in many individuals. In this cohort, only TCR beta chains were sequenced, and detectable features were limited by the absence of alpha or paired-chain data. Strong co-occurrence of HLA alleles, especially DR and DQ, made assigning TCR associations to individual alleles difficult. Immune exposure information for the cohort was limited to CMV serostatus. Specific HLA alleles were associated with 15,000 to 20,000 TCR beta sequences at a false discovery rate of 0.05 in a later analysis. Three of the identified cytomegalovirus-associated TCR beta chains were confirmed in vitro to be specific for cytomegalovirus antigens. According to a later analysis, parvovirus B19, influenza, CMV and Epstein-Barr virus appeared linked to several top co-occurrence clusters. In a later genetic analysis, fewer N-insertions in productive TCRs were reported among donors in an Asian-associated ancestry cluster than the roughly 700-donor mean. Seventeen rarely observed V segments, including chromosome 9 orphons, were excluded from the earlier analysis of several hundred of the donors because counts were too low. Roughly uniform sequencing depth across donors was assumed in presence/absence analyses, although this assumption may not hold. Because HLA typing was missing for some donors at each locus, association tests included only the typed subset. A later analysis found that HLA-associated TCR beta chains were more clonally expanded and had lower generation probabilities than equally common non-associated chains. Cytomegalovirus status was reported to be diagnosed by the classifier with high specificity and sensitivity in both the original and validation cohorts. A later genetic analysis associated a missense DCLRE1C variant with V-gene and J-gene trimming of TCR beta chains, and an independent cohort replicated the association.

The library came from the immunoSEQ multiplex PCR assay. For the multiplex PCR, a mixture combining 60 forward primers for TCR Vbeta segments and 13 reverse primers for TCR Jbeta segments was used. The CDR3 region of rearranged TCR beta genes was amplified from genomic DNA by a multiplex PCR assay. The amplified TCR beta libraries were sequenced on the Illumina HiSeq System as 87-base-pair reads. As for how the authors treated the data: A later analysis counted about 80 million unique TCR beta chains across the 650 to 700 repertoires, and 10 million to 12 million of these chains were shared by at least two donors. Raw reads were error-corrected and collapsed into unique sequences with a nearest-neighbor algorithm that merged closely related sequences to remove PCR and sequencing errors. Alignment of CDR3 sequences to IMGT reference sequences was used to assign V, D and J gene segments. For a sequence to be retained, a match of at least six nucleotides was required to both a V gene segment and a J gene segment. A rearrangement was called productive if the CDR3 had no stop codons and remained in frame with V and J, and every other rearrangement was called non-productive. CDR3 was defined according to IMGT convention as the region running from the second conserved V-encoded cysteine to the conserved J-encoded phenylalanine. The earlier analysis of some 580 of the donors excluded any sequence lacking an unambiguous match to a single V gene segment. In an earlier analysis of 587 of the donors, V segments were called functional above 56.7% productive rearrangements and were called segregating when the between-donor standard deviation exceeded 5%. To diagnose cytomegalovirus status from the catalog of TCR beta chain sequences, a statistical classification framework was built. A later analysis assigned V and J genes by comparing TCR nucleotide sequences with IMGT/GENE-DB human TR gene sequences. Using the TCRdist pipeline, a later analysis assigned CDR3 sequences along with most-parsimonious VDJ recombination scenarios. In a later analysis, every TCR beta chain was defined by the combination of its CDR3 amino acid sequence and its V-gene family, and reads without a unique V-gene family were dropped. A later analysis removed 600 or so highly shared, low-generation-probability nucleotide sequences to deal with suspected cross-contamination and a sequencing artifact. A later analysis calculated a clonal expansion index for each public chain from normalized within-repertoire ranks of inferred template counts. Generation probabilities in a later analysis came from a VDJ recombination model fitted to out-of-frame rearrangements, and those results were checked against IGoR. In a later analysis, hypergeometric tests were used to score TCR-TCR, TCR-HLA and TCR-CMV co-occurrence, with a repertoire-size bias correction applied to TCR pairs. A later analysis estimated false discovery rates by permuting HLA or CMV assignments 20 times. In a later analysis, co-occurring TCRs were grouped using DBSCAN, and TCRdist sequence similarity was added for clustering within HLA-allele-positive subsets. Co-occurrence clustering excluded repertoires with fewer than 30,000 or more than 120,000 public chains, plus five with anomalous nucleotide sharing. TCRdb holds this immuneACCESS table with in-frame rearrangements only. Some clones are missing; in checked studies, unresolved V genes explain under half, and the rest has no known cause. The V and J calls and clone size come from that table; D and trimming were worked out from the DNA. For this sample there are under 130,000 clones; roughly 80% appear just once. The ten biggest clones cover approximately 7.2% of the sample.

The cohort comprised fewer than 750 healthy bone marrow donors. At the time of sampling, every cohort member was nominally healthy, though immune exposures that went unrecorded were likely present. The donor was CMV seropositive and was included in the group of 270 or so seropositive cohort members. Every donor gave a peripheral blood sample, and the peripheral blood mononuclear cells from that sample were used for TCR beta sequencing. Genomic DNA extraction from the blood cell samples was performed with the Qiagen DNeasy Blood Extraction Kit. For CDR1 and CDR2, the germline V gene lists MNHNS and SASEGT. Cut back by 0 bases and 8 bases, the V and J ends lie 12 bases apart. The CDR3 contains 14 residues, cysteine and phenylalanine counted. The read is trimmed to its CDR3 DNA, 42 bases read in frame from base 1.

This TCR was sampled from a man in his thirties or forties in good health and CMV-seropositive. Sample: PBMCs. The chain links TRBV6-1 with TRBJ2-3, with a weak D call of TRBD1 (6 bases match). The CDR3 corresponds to CASSEAQGRGTQYF. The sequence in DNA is TGTGCCAGCAGTGAAGCACAGGGAAGGGGTACGCAGTATTTT.